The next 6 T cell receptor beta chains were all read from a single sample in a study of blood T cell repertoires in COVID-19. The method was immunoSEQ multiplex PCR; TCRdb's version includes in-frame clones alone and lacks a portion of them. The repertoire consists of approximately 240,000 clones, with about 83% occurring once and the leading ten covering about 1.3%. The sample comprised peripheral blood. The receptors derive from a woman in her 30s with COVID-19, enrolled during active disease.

Here the CDR3 DNA reads TGCGCCAGCAGCCAAGAGGTCCAGGGGGGAACCGGGGAGCTGTTTTTT. Protein product: CASSQEVQGGTGELFF. V and J are TRBV4-3 and TRBJ2-2, with D perhaps TRBD1 (7 bases). This CDR3 is 16 amino acids long. V dropped 0 bases and J dropped 5 bases, with 13 bases sitting between them. CDR1 is LGHNA and CDR2 is YSLEER in the germline V gene.

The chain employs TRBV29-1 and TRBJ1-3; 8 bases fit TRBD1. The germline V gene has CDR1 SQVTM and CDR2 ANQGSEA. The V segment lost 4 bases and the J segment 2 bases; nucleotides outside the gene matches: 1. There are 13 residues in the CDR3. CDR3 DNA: TGCAGCGTTGCAGGGGGCGCTGGAAACACCATATATTTT. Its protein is CSVAGGAGNTIYF.

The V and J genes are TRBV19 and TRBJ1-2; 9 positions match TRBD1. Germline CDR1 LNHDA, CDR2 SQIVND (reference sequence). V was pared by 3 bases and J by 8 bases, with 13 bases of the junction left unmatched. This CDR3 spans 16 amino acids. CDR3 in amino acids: CASSIGLQGARRGYTF. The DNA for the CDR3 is TGTGCCAGTAGTATCGGCTTACAGGGGGCGCGACGAGGCTACACCTTC. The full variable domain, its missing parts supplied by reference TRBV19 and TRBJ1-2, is DGGITQSPKYLFRKEGQNVTLSCEQNLNHDAMYWYRQDPGQGLRLIYYSQIVNDFQKGDIAEGYSVSREKKESFPLTVTSAQKNPTAFYLCASSIGLQGARRGYTFGSGTRLTVV.

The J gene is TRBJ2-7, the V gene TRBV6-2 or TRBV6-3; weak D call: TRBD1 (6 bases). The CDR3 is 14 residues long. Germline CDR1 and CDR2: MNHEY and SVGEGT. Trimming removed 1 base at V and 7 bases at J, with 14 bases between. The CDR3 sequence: CASSYWTVGVEQYF. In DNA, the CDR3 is TGTGCCAGCAGTTACTGGACAGTCGGCGTAGAGCAGTACTTC.

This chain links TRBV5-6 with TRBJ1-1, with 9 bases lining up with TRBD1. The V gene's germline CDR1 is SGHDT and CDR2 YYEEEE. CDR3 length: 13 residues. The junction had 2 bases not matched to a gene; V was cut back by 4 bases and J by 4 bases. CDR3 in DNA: TGTGCCAGCAGCGGACAGGGGAGCACTGAAGCTTTCTTT. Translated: CASSGQGSTEAFF.

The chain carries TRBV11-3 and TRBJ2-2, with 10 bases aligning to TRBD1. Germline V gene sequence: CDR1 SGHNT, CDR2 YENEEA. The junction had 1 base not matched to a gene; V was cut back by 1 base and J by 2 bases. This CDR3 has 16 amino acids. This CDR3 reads CASSLGQGANTGELFF. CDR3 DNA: TGTGCCAGCAGCTTAGGACAGGGGGCTAACACCGGGGAGCTGTTTTTT.